This entry lists 4 T cell receptor beta chains sequenced from one sample in a study of OX40 agonist ivuxolimab in advanced cancers. Clones were read by immunoSEQ multiplex PCR, and TCRdb kept only the in-frame ones, dropping some. The sample holds roughly 50,000 clones; 70% to 90% are singletons and the top ten take around 2%. Here the sequenced sample was CD4+ or CD8+ T cells sorted from blood, taken in a trial of the OX40 agonist ivuxolimab. These receptor sequences come from an adult with an advanced solid tumor such as melanoma, head and neck, liver or kidney cancer.

This clone was picked up a small number of times. The chain employs TRBV9 and TRBJ1-1; D might be TRBD1 (5 bases). Per germline, CDR1 SGDLS and CDR2 YYNGEE. The CDR3 has 14 amino acids. V was clipped by 1 base and J by 2 bases, with 9 bases between them. CDR3 amino acids: CASSVLTVNTEAFF. The CDR3 DNA is TGTGCCAGCAGCGTATTGACAGTTAACACTGAAGCTTTCTTT.

The chain employs TRBV4-2 and TRBJ2-7; TRBD2 agrees at 8 bases. V lost 3 bases and J lost 0; bases outside the gene matches: 7. The CDR3 totals 16 residues. CDR1 and CDR2 (germline): LGHNA, YNFKEQ. CDR3 amino acids: CASSQDWTSLSYEQYF. The CDR3 nucleotides are TGTGCCAGCAGCCAGGACTGGACTAGCCTCTCCTACGAGCAGTACTTC.

The chain has TRBV18 and TRBJ2-3; D is ambiguous. Germline CDR1 and CDR2: KGHSH and LQKENI. The CDR3 contains 15 residues. V lost 2 bases, J lost 2 bases, and 11 bases lay in between. The CDR3 loop is CASSPSVQDTDTQYF. Written as DNA, the CDR3 is TGTGCCAGCTCACCATCTGTCCAGGACACAGATACGCAGTATTTT.

J is TRBJ2-2 and V is TRBV5-6, with a weak D call TRBD1 (5 bases). V was shortened by 1 base and J by 5 bases, with 15 bases between the two germline ends. Germline V gene lookup returns CDR1 SGHDT and CDR2 YYEEEE. The CDR3 sequence is 16 residues long. CDR3: CASSLLGLPPTGELFF. The CDR3 DNA is TGTGCCAGCAGCTTGCTGGGGCTGCCCCCGACCGGGGAGCTGTTTTTT. The whole variable domain, remainder taken from reference TRBV5-6 and TRBJ2-2, is DAGVTQSPTHLIKTRGQQVTLRCSPKSGHDTVSWYQQALGQGPQFIFQYYEEEERQRGNFPDRFSGHQFPNYSSELNVNALLLGDSALYLCASSLLGLPPTGELFFGEGSRLTVL.